In this sample, the clone carrying this T cell receptor beta chain turned up a few times. What it binds is unknown. The data were obtained in a study of shared clonotypes between healthy human individuals. For the study at large: There were three CD4 naive, three CD4 memory, two CD8 naive and one CD8 memory plates per donor.

Memory CD4+ cells were the fraction left after CD45RA+ naive selection. The study's findings and limits: Only blood samples were collected, and tissue repertoires likely differ. Shared clonotypes across all four donors exceeded non-shared ones in generation probability.

V was shortened by 5 bases and J by 5 bases, with 19 bases between the two germline ends. This CDR3 comprises 16 residues. Germline assignment: CDR1 SGHTA and CDR2 FQGTGA. Produced via immunoSEQ multiplex PCR; TCRdb's table is partial and in-frame only. Of 230,000 or so clones in the sample, 65% were seen once. The chain couples TRBV7-3 to TRBJ2-1, with D tentatively TRBD1 or TRBD2 (5 bases each). The sequence derives from a man aged 25-40 years in good health. Material: memory CD4+ T cells sorted from blood. Subset: CD45RA-negative fraction. DNA of the CDR3: TGTGCCAGCAGCCAAACGCCCGGGACCCAACACAATGAGCAGTTCTTC. Its translation: CASSQTPGTQHNEQFF.